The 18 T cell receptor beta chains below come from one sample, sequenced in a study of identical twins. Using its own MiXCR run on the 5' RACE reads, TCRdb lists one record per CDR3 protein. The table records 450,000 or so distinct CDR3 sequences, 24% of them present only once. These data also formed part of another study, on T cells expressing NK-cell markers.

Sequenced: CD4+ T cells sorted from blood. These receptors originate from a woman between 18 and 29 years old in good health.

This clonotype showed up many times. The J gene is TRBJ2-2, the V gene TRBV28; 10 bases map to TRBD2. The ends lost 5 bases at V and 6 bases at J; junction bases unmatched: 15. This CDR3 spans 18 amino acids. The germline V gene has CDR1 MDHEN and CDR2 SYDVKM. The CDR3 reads CASSPIGLAGALAGELFF. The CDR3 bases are TGTGCCAGCAGTCCAATAGGGCTAGCGGGGGCCCTCGCCGGGGAGCTGTTTTTT.

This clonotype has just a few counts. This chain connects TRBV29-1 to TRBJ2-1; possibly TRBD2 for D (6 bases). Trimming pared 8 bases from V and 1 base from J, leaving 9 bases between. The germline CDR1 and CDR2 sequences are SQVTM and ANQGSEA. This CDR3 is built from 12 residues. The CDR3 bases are TGCAGCCAGCGGGCTTCCTACAATGAGCAGTTCTTC. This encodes CSQRASYNEQFF.

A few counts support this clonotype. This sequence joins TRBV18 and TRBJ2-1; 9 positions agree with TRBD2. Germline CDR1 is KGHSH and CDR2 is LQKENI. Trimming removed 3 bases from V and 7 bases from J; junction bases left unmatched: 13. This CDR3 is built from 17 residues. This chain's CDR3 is CASSPTQLAGWGNEQFF. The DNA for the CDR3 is TGTGCCAGCTCACCCACGCAACTAGCGGGCTGGGGGAATGAGCAGTTCTTC.

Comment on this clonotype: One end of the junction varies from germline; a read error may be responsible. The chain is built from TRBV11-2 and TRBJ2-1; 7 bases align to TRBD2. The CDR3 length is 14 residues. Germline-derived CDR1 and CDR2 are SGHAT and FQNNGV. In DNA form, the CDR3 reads TGTGCCAGCAGCTTAGTATCCTCGCTAGCGGCACAGGTCTTC. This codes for CASSLVSSLAAQVF.

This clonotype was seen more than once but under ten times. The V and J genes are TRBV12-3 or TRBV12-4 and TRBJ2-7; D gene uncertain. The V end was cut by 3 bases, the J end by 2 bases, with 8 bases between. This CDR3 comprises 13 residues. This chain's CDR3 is CASSFGETYEQYF. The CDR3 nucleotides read TGTGCCAGCAGTTTCGGAGAGACCTACGAGCAGTACTTC.

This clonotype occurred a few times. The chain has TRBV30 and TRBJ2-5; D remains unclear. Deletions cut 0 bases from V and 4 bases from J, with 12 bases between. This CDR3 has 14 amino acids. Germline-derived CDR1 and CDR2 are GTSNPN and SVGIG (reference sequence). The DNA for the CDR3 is TGTGCCTGGAGTGTTACGGGCGTCGGAGAGACCCAGTACTTC. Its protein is CAWSVTGVGETQYF.

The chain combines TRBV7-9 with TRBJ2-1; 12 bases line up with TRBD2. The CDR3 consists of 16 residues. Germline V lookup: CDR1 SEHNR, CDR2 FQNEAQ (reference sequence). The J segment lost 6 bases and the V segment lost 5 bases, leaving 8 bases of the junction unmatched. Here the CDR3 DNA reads TGTGCCAGCAGCCCTCCGACTAGCGGGAGTTTCAATGAGCAGTTCTTC. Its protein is CASSPPTSGSFNEQFF.

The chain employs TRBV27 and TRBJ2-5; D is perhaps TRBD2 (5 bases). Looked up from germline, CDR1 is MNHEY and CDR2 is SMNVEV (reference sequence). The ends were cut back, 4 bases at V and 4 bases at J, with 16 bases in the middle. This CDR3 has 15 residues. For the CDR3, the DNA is TGTGCCAGCAGTTCGCCGGGGTATGGAATAGAGACCCAGTACTTC. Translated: CASSSPGYGIETQYF.

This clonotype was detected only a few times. The CDR3 nucleotides read TGTGCCAGCAGCCCTCGCGGGGCCCCCAGCGGCACTGAAGCTTTCTTT. This codes for CASSPRGAPSGTEAFF. This chain connects TRBV6-1 to TRBJ1-1; D may be TRBD1 (5 bases). V lost 6 bases and J 4 bases, leaving 21 bases between the germline ends. This CDR3 comprises 16 residues. CDR1 is MNHNS, CDR2 SASEGT, per germline.

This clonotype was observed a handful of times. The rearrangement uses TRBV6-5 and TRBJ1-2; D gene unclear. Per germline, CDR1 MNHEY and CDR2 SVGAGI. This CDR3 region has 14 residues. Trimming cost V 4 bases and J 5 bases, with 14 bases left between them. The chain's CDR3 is CASSSVLKRYGYTF. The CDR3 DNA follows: TGTGCCAGCAGTTCCGTCCTGAAGCGATATGGCTACACCTTC.

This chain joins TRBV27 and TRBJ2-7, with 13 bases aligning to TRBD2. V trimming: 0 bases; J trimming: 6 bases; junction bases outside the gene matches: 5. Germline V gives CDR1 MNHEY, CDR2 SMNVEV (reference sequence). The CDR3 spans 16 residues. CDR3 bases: TGTGCCAGCAGTTTATCAGGGACTAGCGGGATTGGCGAGCAGTACTTC. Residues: CASSLSGTSGIGEQYF.

CDR3 coding DNA: TGCAGTTCCTGGGGGCGGGGGGGGCGCAATGAGCAGTTCTTC. This sequence encodes CSSWGRGGRNEQFF. J is TRBJ2-1 and V is TRBV20-1; 9 positions agree with TRBD2. Germline V CDR1 and CDR2: DFQATT, SNEGSKA (reference sequence). V lost 8 bases, J lost 6 bases, and 11 bases stayed unmatched. This CDR3 is 14 amino acids long.

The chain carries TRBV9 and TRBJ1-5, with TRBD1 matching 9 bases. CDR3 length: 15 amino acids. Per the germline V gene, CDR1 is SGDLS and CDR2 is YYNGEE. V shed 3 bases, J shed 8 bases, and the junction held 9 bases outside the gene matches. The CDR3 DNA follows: TGTGCCAGCAGCGCGGGGACAGGGACGCTTAAGCCCCAGCATTTT. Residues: CASSAGTGTLKPQHF.

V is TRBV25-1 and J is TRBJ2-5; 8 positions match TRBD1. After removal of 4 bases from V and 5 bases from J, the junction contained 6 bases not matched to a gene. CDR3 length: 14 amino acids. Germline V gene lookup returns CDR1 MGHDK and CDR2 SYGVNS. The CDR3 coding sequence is TGTGCCAGCAGTGTAGGACAGGGATGGGAGACCCAGTACTTC. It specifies CASSVGQGWETQYF.

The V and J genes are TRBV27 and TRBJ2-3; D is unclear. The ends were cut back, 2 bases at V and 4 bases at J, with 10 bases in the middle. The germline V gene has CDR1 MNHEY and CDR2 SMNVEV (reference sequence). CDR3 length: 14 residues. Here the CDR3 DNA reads TGTGCCAGCAGTTTACTAGGCCGCGCAGATACGCAGTATTTT. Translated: CASSLLGRADTQYF.

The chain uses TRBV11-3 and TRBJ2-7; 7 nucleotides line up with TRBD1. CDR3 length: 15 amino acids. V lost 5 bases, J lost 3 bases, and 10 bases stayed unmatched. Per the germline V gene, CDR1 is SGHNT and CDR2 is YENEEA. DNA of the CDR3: TGTGCCAGCAGCGCGAGACAGGGAGTAGACTACGAGCAGTACTTC. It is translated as CASSARQGVDYEQYF.

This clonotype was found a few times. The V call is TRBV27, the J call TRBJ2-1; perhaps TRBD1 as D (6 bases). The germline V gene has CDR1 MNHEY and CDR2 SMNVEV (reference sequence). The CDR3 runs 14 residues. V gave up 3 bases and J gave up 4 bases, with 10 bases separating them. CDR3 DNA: TGTGCCAGCAGTTTTTCCGACAGGTACAATGAGCAGTTCTTC. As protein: CASSFSDRYNEQFF.

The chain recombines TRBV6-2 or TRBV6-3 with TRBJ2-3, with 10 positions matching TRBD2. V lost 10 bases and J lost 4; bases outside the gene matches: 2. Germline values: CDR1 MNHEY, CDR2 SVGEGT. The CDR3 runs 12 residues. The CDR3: CAIAGGADTQYF. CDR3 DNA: TGTGCCATAGCGGGAGGAGCAGATACGCAGTATTTT.